Included here is one TCR beta chain sequence, with context. This CDR3 has 13 amino acids. Germline loops: CDR1 WSHSY, CDR2 SAAADI. The germline V and J ends were trimmed by 3 bases and 3 bases, with 8 bases remaining between them. The recovered donors of Cohort 3 showed two negative PCRs, clearance, or symptom resolution. The data originate from a study of blood T cell repertoires in COVID-19. Whole-study context: Nucleic acid was either cDNA or gDNA, and it came from T cells, B-cell-depleted T cells, or PBMCs.

Clones were read by immunoSEQ multiplex PCR, and TCRdb kept only the in-frame ones, dropping some. Found here are 200,000 to 250,000 clones, 70% to 90% of them singletons; the top ten hold about 10%. This TCR was sampled from a man aged 30 to 39 who had recovered from COVID-19. The chain has TRBV10-2 and TRBJ1-2; D gene unclear. Sequences were obtained from PBMCs or T cells enriched from blood (not recorded which). The CDR3 coding sequence is TGCGCCAGCAGTGATAACAGCTACTATGGCTACACCTTC. Residues: CASSDNSYYGYTF.